Following are 28 T cell receptor beta chains from one sample sequenced in a study of T cells after yellow fever vaccination. TCRdb used MiXCR to reprocess the 5' RACE reads, holding one entry per CDR3 protein. The sample holds approximately 550,000 distinct CDR3 sequences, about a fifth seen once. The source material was PBMCs, sampled 15 days after the yellow fever booster vaccination. The receptors originated from a man aged 30 to 39 who received the YFV17D yellow fever vaccine.

This chain connects TRBV24-1 to TRBJ2-5; TRBD2 aligns across 8 bases. V was pared by 2 bases and J by 4 bases, with 5 bases of the junction left unmatched. Germline CDR1 and CDR2: KGHDR and SFDVKD. The CDR3 spans 15 residues. CDR3 loop: CATSDSIAGPETQYF. CDR3 coding DNA: TGTGCCACCAGTGATTCTATAGCGGGACCAGAGACCCAGTACTTC.

The V call is TRBV7-9, the J call TRBJ1-4; weak D call: TRBD1 (6 bases). The V gene lost 7 bases and the J gene lost 0 bases, with 12 bases spanning the gap. CDR3 length: 15 amino acids. Germline V gives CDR1 SEHNR, CDR2 FQNEAQ (reference sequence). CDR3 nucleotides: TGTGCCAGCACCCAACAGGGAACAACTAATGAAAAACTGTTTTTT. It specifies CASTQQGTTNEKLFF. Variable domain in full (rest from reference TRBV7-9 and TRBJ1-4): DTGVSQNPRHKITKRGQNVTFRCDPISEHNRLYWYRQTLGQGPEFLTYFQNEAQLEKSRLLSDRFSAERPKGSFSTLEIQRTEQGDSAMYLCASTQQGTTNEKLFFGSGTQLSVL.

The table lists this clonotype with a few counts. The rearrangement joins TRBV7-2 to TRBJ2-7; possibly TRBD2 for D (5 bases). Trimming pared 7 bases from V and 5 bases from J, leaving 21 bases between. The CDR3 extends over 15 amino acids. In germline, CDR1 is SGHTA, CDR2 FQGNSA. CDR3 loop: CASTPRSGGPDEQYF. In DNA form, the CDR3 reads TGTGCCAGCACACCCCGGAGCGGCGGACCGGACGAGCAGTACTTC.

This clonotype was recorded a few times. This chain links TRBV7-2 with TRBJ2-1, with no clear D. The CDR3 covers 14 residues. V was cut by 0 bases and J by 7 bases, with 10 bases left in between. Germline CDR1 SGHTA, CDR2 FQGNSA. The CDR3 protein is CASSLAPGENEQFF. The CDR3 DNA follows: TGTGCCAGCAGCTTAGCTCCGGGTGAGAATGAGCAGTTCTTC.

This clonotype has just a few counts. The V and J genes are TRBV9 and TRBJ1-5; D is possibly TRBD1 (6 bases). The CDR3 length is 15 residues. Germline loops: CDR1 SGDLS, CDR2 YYNGEE. V lost 0 bases and J 0 bases, leaving 7 bases between the germline ends. This chain's CDR3 is CASSVGTASNQPQHF. In DNA, the CDR3 is TGTGCCAGCAGCGTAGGGACAGCTAGCAATCAGCCCCAGCATTTT.

This clonotype was recorded a few times. The genes are TRBV7-8 and TRBJ2-5; the D gene is possibly TRBD2 (5 bases). From germline, CDR1 is SGHVS and CDR2 FQNEAQ. The CDR3 consists of 15 residues. V was pared by 0 bases and J by 4 bases, with 12 bases between. In DNA, the CDR3 is TGTGCCAGCAGCTTAGCGTCCGGGCGGGTAGAGACCCAGTACTTC. Encoded protein: CASSLASGRVETQYF. The full variable domain, completed using reference TRBV7-8 and TRBJ2-5, is GAGVSQSPRYKVAKRGQDVALRCDPISGHVSLFWYQQALGQGPEFLTYFQNEAQLDKSGLPSDRFFAERPEGSVSTLKIQRTQQEDSAVYLCASSLASGRVETQYFGPGTRLLVL.

The table lists this clonotype with a few counts. The chain combines TRBV7-8 with TRBJ2-1; TRBD2 matches 7 bases. The CDR3 has 16 residues. CDR1 and CDR2 from the germline V gene are SGHVS and FQNEAQ. The ends lost 8 bases at V and 0 bases at J; junction bases unmatched: 10. In nucleotides, the CDR3 is TGTGCCAGCTTTTGGGCTAGCGGCAACTCCTACAATGAGCAGTTCTTC. Protein sequence: CASFWASGNSYNEQFF.

This clonotype was picked up a small number of times. This chain links TRBV19 with TRBJ2-6, with TRBD1 identical over 8 bases. Germline CDR1 LNHDA, CDR2 SQIVND (reference sequence). CDR3 length: 18 amino acids. V dropped 3 bases and J dropped 2; count of bases not matched to a gene: 9. This CDR3 reads CASSILPGGVAGANVLTF. For the CDR3, the DNA is TGTGCCAGTAGTATTTTGCCAGGGGGCGTTGCTGGGGCCAACGTCCTGACTTTC.

This chain links TRBV5-1 with TRBJ2-2, with D possibly TRBD1 on 6 matching bases. CDR1 is SGHRS, CDR2 YFSETQ, per germline. The length of the CDR3 is 16 residues. The ends were cut back, 4 bases at V and 0 bases at J, with 13 bases in the middle. The CDR3 sequence: CASSQSDRSNTGELFF. For the CDR3, the DNA is TGCGCCAGCAGCCAATCGGACAGATCGAACACCGGGGAGCTGTTTTTT.

This sequence joins TRBV4-3 and TRBJ1-4; possibly TRBD1 for D (5 bases). This CDR3 has 15 residues. Germline V gene lookup returns CDR1 LGHNA and CDR2 YSLEER. The V gene lost 0 bases and the J gene lost 6 bases, with 11 bases spanning the gap. In nucleotides, the CDR3 is TGCGCCAGCAGCCAAGACGGTAGAGGGGATGAAAAACTGTTTTTT. Translated: CASSQDGRGDEKLFF.

The chain combines TRBV10-2 with TRBJ2-5; 13 nucleotides align to TRBD2. After removal of 6 bases from V and 5 bases from J, the junction contained 9 bases not matched to a gene. The CDR3 covers 16 residues. CDR1 is WSHSY, CDR2 SAAADI, per germline. The CDR3: CASRPGLAGPLETQYF. The CDR3 DNA is TGCGCCAGCAGGCCGGGACTAGCGGGGCCCCTGGAGACCCAGTACTTC.

Details on this clonotype: Being one base from a much bigger clone, this may be a read error. The V and J genes are TRBV5-1 and TRBJ2-1; 7 bases agree with TRBD2. The germline V gene has CDR1 SGHRS and CDR2 YFSETQ. The CDR3 totals 13 residues. As DNA, the CDR3 is TGCGCCAGCAGCTTGTATGCGGGGGATGAGGAGTTCTTC. The encoded protein is CASSLYAGDEEFF.

This clonotype occurred many times. The V gene is TRBV12-3 or TRBV12-4, the J gene TRBJ2-7; the D is unclear. This CDR3 comprises 11 residues. Trimming cost V 6 bases and J 3 bases, with 6 bases left between them. The CDR3 here is CASSSFYEQYF. The CDR3 nucleotides read TGTGCCAGCAGCTCCTTCTACGAGCAGTACTTC.

This clonotype was observed a handful of times. The chain couples TRBV12-3 or TRBV12-4 to TRBJ2-6, with TRBD1 identical over 8 bases. Unmatched junction bases numbered 5, after V lost 8 bases and J lost 2 bases. This CDR3 contains 15 residues. CDR3 amino acids: CASGRQGTGANVLTF. DNA for the CDR3: TGTGCCAGCGGTCGACAGGGGACTGGGGCCAACGTCCTGACTTTC.

The chain uses TRBV7-8 and TRBJ2-7; 8 nucleotides agree with TRBD1. From germline, CDR1 is SGHVS and CDR2 FQNEAQ. CDR3 length: 17 amino acids. The V and J ends lost 1 base and 2 bases, in that order; junction bases with no gene match: 10. The CDR3 is CASSLENTRDRPYEQYF. CDR3 DNA sequence: TGTGCCAGCAGCTTAGAGAATACGCGGGACAGGCCCTACGAGCAGTACTTC.

J is TRBJ2-7 and V is TRBV20-1, with D tentatively TRBD1 or TRBD2 (8 bases each). Germline CDR1 is DFQATT and CDR2 is SNEGSKA (reference sequence). The CDR3 sequence is 13 residues long. V was cut by 5 bases and J by 6 bases, with 17 bases left in between. DNA for the CDR3: TGCAGTGCTGAGCGGGGGACAGGCGGCGAGCAGTACTTC. It specifies CSAERGTGGEQYF.

V gene TRBV20-1 combines with J gene TRBJ1-5, with 10 bases that match TRBD1. Germline V gene lookup returns CDR1 DFQATT and CDR2 SNEGSKA (reference sequence). The CDR3 runs to 15 residues. V was pared by 1 base and J by 3 bases, with 3 bases of the junction left unmatched. The CDR3 bases are TGCAGTGCTAGAGCGGGACAGGGGTTCAATCAGCCCCAGCATTTT. Translation gives CSARAGQGFNQPQHF.

This clonotype was recorded many times. The chain carries TRBV2 and TRBJ1-4; D might be TRBD1 (5 bases). Germline V gives CDR1 SNHLY, CDR2 FYNNEI. V was cut by 0 bases and J by 5 bases, with 10 bases left in between. The CDR3 consists of 15 residues. This chain's CDR3 is CASSEAGTGNEKLFF. In nucleotides, the CDR3 is TGTGCCAGCAGTGAAGCGGGGACGGGGAATGAAAAACTGTTTTTT.

The chain joins TRBV12-3 or TRBV12-4 to TRBJ1-1, with unresolved D. The CDR3 has 13 residues. The V end lost 6 bases, the J end lost 3 bases, and 11 bases lay between the germline ends. CDR3 in amino acids: CASRTVADTEAFF. The DNA for the CDR3 is TGTGCCAGCAGAACCGTAGCGGACACTGAAGCTTTCTTT.

V is TRBV5-6 and J is TRBJ1-2; D is uncertain. Germline V lookup: CDR1 SGHDT, CDR2 YYEEEE. The CDR3 runs 12 residues. Trimming pared 1 base from V and 8 bases from J, leaving 9 bases between. CDR3 in amino acids: CASSLRRSGYTF. In nucleotides, the CDR3 is TGTGCCAGCAGCTTGCGCCGTAGCGGCTACACCTTC.

Many counts were recorded for this clonotype. Germline and junction disagree at one end, which may indicate a read error. J is TRBJ2-2 and V is TRBV5-1, with D possibly TRBD1 on 6 matching bases. CDR3 length: 14 amino acids. Germline-derived CDR1 and CDR2 are SGHRS and YFSETQ. CDR3 DNA: TGTGCCAGCAGCCCGGGACAAAACACCGGGGAGCTGTTTTTT. As protein: CASSPGQNTGELFF.

This chain joins TRBV10-3 and TRBJ2-3, with D perhaps being TRBD1 or TRBD2 (5 bases each). V was clipped by 0 bases and J by 1 base, with 11 bases between them. Germline-derived CDR1 and CDR2 are ENHRY and SYGVKD. This CDR3 is built from 16 residues. The CDR3 protein is CAISESVGVGTDTQYF. DNA of the CDR3: TGTGCCATCAGTGAGTCCGTGGGGGTTGGCACAGATACGCAGTATTTT.

This chain uses TRBV9 with TRBJ2-3, with a possible D match to TRBD2 (5 bases). CDR1 is SGDLS and CDR2 is YYNGEE in the germline V gene. V shed 6 bases and J shed 0 bases, with 14 bases lying between them. The CDR3 totals 15 residues. This chain's CDR3 is CASTTYSGSTDTQYF. The CDR3 nucleotides are TGTGCCAGCACCACATACAGCGGAAGCACAGATACGCAGTATTTT.

V is TRBV29-1 and J is TRBJ2-1; D perhaps matches TRBD2 (6 bases). The CDR3 runs 15 residues. Germline CDR1 is SQVTM and CDR2 is ANQGSEA. Trimming took 7 bases from V and 1 from J, leaving 17 bases between them. CDR3 sequence reads: CSAAAGMASYNEQFF. The CDR3 DNA reads TGCAGCGCGGCGGCGGGAATGGCATCCTACAATGAGCAGTTCTTC.

This clonotype was seen a few times. The chain couples TRBV6-5 to TRBJ2-7, with D tentatively TRBD1 or TRBD2 (5 bases each). This CDR3 spans 15 amino acids. Looked up from germline, CDR1 is MNHEY and CDR2 is SVGAGI. V lost 0 bases to trimming and J lost 1 base, with 10 bases between them. For the CDR3, the DNA is TGTGCCAGCAGTTACTCGACGGGACGGTCCTACGAGCAGTACTTC. This encodes CASSYSTGRSYEQYF.

The chain is built from TRBV28 and TRBJ1-5; D remains unclear. The V gene's germline CDR1 is MDHEN and CDR2 SYDVKM. Trimming removed 6 bases from V and 5 bases from J, with 8 bases in between. The CDR3 is made up of 12 amino acids. The CDR3 nucleotides are TGTGCCAGCAGCCAGGCGGATCAGCCCCAGCATTTT. It specifies CASSQADQPQHF.

The rearrangement links TRBV24-1 to TRBJ2-1; 7 nucleotides align to TRBD1. Germline loops: CDR1 KGHDR, CDR2 SFDVKD. The CDR3 is 13 amino acids. V was pared by 6 bases and J by 5 bases, with 3 bases of the junction left unmatched. The CDR3 DNA sequence: TGTGCCACCAGTAGGGACAGCCACAATGAGCAGTTCTTC. This encodes CATSRDSHNEQFF.

The J gene is TRBJ2-1, the V gene TRBV4-2; no firm D call. There are 14 residues in the CDR3. V was cut by 4 bases and J by 7 bases, with 14 bases left in between. Per germline, CDR1 LGHNA and CDR2 YNFKEQ. CDR3 in amino acids: CASSLTAGLNEQFF. The CDR3 DNA reads as TGTGCCAGCAGCCTGACTGCCGGGCTAAATGAGCAGTTCTTC.